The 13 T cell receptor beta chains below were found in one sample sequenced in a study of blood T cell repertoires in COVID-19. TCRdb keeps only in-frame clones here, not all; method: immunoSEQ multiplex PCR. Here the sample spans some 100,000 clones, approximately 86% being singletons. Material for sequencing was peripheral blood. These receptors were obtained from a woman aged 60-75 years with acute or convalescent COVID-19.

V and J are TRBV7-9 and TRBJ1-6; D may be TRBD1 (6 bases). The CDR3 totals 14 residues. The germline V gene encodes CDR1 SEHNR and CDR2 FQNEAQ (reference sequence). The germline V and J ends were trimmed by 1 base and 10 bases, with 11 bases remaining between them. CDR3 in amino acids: CASSLVRGNSPLHF. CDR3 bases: TGTGCCAGCAGCTTAGTGAGGGGGAACTCACCCCTCCACTTT. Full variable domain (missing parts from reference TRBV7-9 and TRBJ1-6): DTGVSQNPRHKITKRGQNVTFRCDPISEHNRLYWYRQTLGQGPEFLTYFQNEAQLEKSRLLSDRFSAERPKGSFSTLEIQRTEQGDSAMYLCASSLVRGNSPLHFGNGTRLTVT.

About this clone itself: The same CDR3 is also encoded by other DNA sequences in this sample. CDR3 protein: CASSLGGQPQHF. For the CDR3, the DNA is TGTGCCAGCAGTTTAGGCGGTCAGCCCCAGCATTTT. The genes are TRBV28 and TRBJ1-5; D remains unclear. The V end lost 2 bases, the J end lost 6 bases, and 5 bases lay between the germline ends. There are 12 residues in the CDR3. CDR1 MDHEN and CDR2 SYDVKM come from the germline V gene.

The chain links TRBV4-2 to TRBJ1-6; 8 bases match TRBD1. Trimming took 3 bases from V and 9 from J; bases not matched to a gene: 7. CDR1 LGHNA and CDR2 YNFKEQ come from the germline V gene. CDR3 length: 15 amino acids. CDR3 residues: CASSQTTGAISPLHF. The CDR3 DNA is TGTGCCAGCAGCCAGACGACAGGGGCTATTTCACCCCTCCACTTT.

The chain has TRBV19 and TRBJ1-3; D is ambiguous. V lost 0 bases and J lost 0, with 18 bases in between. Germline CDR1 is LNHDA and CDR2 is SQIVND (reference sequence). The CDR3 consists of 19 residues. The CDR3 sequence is CASSIEATMASVSGNTIYF. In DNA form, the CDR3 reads TGTGCCAGTAGTATAGAGGCGACAATGGCCTCTGTCTCTGGAAACACCATATATTTT.

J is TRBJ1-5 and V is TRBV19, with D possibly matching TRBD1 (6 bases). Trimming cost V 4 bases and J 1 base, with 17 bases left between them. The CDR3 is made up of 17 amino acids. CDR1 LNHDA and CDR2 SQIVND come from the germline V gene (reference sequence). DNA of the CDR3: TGTGCCAGTAGTAACCCCCAACAGGGTTGGAGCAATCAGCCCCAGCATTTT. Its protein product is CASSNPQQGWSNQPQHF.

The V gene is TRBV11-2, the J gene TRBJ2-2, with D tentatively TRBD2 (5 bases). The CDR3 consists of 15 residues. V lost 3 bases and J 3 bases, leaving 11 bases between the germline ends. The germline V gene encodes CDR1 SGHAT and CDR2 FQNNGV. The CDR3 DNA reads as TGTGCCAGCAGCTTGCAGACTACCGACACCGGGGAGCTGTTTTTT. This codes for CASSLQTTDTGELFF.

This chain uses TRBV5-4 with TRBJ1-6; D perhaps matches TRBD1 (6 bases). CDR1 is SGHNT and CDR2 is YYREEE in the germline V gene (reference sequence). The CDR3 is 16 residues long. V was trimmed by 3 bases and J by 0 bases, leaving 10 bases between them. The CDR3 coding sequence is TGTGCCAGCAGCTCCGGACAGAGCTCCTATAATTCACCCCTCCACTTT. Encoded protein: CASSSGQSSYNSPLHF.

CDR3 protein: CASSFGTGGFGNQPQHF. DNA of the CDR3: TGCGCCAGCAGCTTTGGGACAGGGGGCTTTGGGAATCAGCCCCAGCATTTT. The chain employs TRBV5-1 and TRBJ1-5; 12 positions match TRBD1. Germline V gives CDR1 SGHRS, CDR2 YFSETQ. The CDR3 extends over 17 amino acids. J was trimmed by 4 bases and V by 2 bases; bases with no gene match: 7.

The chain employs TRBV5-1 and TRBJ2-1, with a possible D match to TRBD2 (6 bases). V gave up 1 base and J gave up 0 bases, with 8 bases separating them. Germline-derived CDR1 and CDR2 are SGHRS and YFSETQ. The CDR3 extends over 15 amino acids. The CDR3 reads CASSLLGSSYNEQFF. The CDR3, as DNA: TGCGCCAGCAGCTTGCTCGGGAGCTCCTACAATGAGCAGTTCTTC.

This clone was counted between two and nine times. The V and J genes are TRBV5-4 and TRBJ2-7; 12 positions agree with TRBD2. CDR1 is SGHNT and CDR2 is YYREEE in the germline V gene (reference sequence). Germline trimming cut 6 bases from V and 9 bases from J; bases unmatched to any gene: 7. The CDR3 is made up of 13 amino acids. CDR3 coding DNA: TGTGCCAGCATACGACTAGCGGGAGAGGGGCAGTACGTC. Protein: CASIRLAGEGQYV.

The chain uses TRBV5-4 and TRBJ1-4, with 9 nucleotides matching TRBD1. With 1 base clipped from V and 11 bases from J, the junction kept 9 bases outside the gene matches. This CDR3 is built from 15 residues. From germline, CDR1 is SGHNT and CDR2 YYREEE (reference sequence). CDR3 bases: TGTGCCAGCAGCTTGAGTGGGACAGGGATGAAGAAACTGTTTTTT. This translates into CASSLSGTGMKKLFF.

The CDR3 coding sequence is TGTGCCAGCAGCCGCGGGACTAGCGGAGCAATCACCGGGGAGCTGTTTTTT. This sequence encodes CASSRGTSGAITGELFF. The V gene is TRBV27, the J gene TRBJ2-2; TRBD2 matches at 11 bases. In germline, CDR1 is MNHEY, CDR2 SMNVEV (reference sequence). The CDR3 consists of 17 residues. V was pared by 6 bases and J by 4 bases, with 10 bases of the junction left unmatched.

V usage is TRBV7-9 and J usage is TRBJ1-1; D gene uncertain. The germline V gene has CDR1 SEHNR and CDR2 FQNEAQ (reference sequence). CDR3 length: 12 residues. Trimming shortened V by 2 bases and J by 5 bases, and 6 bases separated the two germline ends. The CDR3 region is CASSLQRTEAFF. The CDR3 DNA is TGTGCCAGCAGCTTACAGCGGACTGAAGCTTTCTTT. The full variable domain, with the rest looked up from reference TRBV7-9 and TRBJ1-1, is DTGVSQNPRHKITKRGQNVTFRCDPISEHNRLYWYRQTLGQGPEFLTYFQNEAQLEKSRLLSDRFSAERPKGSFSTLEIQRTEQGDSAMYLCASSLQRTEAFFGQGTRLTVV.